Below, 23 T cell receptor beta chains from the same sample are listed, as sequenced in a study of T cell responses to AZD1222 COVID-19 vaccine. Libraries were prepared by immunoSEQ multiplex PCR; TCRdb keeps only in-frame clonotypes and omits some of them. The sample has tens of thousands of clones, around 89% seen once. The material sequenced was peripheral blood, taken 28 days after the second AZD1222 dose. The receptors come from an adult who received the AZD1222 COVID-19 vaccine.

The rearrangement joins TRBV19 to TRBJ2-2, with 9 bases fitting TRBD1. The CDR3 is made up of 13 amino acids. CDR1 is LNHDA, CDR2 SQIVND, per germline (reference sequence). V lost 10 bases and J lost 7; bases outside the gene matches: 7. The CDR3 region is CATWTGVRGELFF. In DNA, the CDR3 is TGTGCCACCTGGACAGGGGTCCGCGGGGAGCTGTTTTTT.

The chain couples TRBV18 to TRBJ2-1; TRBD2 agrees at 10 bases. This CDR3 region has 13 residues. The germline gives CDR1 KGHSH, CDR2 LQKENI. The V and J ends lost 5 bases and 7 bases, in that order; junction bases with no gene match: 2. In DNA, the CDR3 is TGTGCCAGCTCAAGCGGGGGGGCGAATGAGCAGTTCTTC. Translating it yields CASSSGGANEQFF. The full variable domain, with the rest looked up from reference TRBV18 and TRBJ2-1, is NAGVMQNPRHLVRRRGQEARLRCSPMKGHSHVYWYRQLPEEGLKFMVYLQKENIIDESGMPKERFSAEFPKEGPSILRIQQVVRGDSAAYFCASSSGGANEQFFGPGTRLTVL.

This chain uses TRBV28 with TRBJ2-3; the match to TRBD1 covers 10 bases. Germline loops: CDR1 MDHEN, CDR2 SYDVKM. The CDR3 has 15 amino acids. V was pared by 5 bases and J by 1 base, with 3 bases of the junction left unmatched. CDR3 DNA: TGTGCCAGCAGTACGACAGGGGGCGGCACAGATACGCAGTATTTT. It codes for CASSTTGGGTDTQYF.

The chain recombines TRBV10-3 with TRBJ2-7; possible D gene TRBD2, 6 bases. Germline lookup yields CDR1 ENHRY and CDR2 SYGVKD. V was pared by 4 bases and J by 5 bases, with 15 bases between. The CDR3 sequence is 14 residues long. CDR3 in amino acids: CAISASSVGNEQYF. CDR3 nucleotide sequence: TGTGCCATCAGTGCGTCTAGCGTTGGCAACGAGCAGTACTTC.

The chain employs TRBV6-1 and TRBJ1-1; 7 bases map to TRBD1. V was clipped by 2 bases and J by 11 bases; unmatched bases: 8. Germline V lookup: CDR1 MNHNS, CDR2 SASEGT. The length of the CDR3 is 13 residues. Here the CDR3 reads CASSEWGQLWAFF. CDR3 DNA sequence: TGTGCCAGCAGTGAATGGGGACAGCTTTGGGCTTTCTTT.

The chain carries TRBV10-3 and TRBJ1-5; 7 bases map to TRBD1. Germline values: CDR1 ENHRY, CDR2 SYGVKD. V lost 3 bases to trimming and J lost 5 bases; unmatched junction nucleotides: 1. The length of the CDR3 is 13 residues. CDR3 sequence reads: CAISETGDQPQHF. Written as DNA, the CDR3 is TGTGCCATCAGTGAAACAGGGGATCAGCCCCAGCATTTT.

This chain joins TRBV2 and TRBJ1-2; D is uncertain. The germline V and J ends were trimmed by 2 bases and 5 bases, with 12 bases remaining between them. The length of the CDR3 is 14 residues. Germline V gene data show CDR1 as SNHLY and CDR2 as FYNNEI. The CDR3 DNA sequence: TGTGCCAGCAGTGAAAGGAGGGATGGGTATGGCTACACCTTC. Protein sequence: CASSERRDGYGYTF.

J is TRBJ2-5 and V is TRBV7-8; TRBD1 matches at 9 bases. Trimming at V came to 5 bases and at J to 3 bases, leaving 4 bases not matched to a gene. The germline CDR1 and CDR2 sequences are SGHVS and FQNEAQ. This CDR3 spans 14 amino acids. CDR3 loop: CASSPGQGEETQYF. CDR3 sequence (DNA): TGTGCCAGCAGCCCGGGACAGGGTGAAGAGACCCAGTACTTC.

This clone has only one observation. V and J are TRBV21-1 and TRBJ1-2; TRBD1 is the table's D call and was not checked against the DNA. TRBV21-1 is recorded as a pseudogene. The CDR3 contains 15 residues. The CDR3 DNA reads TGTGCCAGCAGGAGACAGGGTATCATCGTGGGTGGCTACACCTTC. Protein sequence: CASRRQGIIVGGYTF.

This chain joins TRBV6-5 and TRBJ1-2; 9 positions match TRBD1. This CDR3 has 13 residues. Germline trimming cut 0 bases from V and 9 bases from J; bases unmatched to any gene: 2. Germline loops: CDR1 MNHEY, CDR2 SVGAGI. As DNA, the CDR3 is TGTGCCAGCAGTTACTCGGGGACAGGGAGCTACACCTTC. Translated: CASSYSGTGSYTF.

The chain carries TRBV18 and TRBJ1-1, with D unclear. The ends were cut back, 2 bases at V and 6 bases at J, with 10 bases in the middle. Germline V gene data show CDR1 as KGHSH and CDR2 as LQKENI. The CDR3 contains 13 residues. The CDR3: CASSPNAGAEAFF. The CDR3 DNA sequence: TGTGCCAGCTCACCAAACGCGGGCGCTGAAGCTTTCTTT.

The chain employs TRBV5-1 and TRBJ1-1; no definite D call. This CDR3 is 14 amino acids long. Germline loops: CDR1 SGHRS, CDR2 YFSETQ. The V end lost 4 bases, the J end lost 1 base, and 11 bases lay between the germline ends. CDR3 sequence (DNA): TGCGCCAGCAGCCCCCAAACAGAGAACACTGAAGCTTTCTTT. Residues: CASSPQTENTEAFF.

The chain is built from TRBV7-2 and TRBJ1-2; no clear D gene. V shed 5 bases and J shed 9 bases, with 19 bases lying between them. The CDR3 is 14 residues long. CDR1 SGHTA and CDR2 FQGNSA come from the germline V gene. The CDR3 here is CASSPPDGFRSYTF. CDR3 sequence (DNA): TGTGCCAGCAGCCCCCCGGACGGCTTTCGAAGCTACACCTTC. Full variable domain (missing parts from reference TRBV7-2 and TRBJ1-2): GAGVSQSPSNKVTEKGKDVELRCDPISGHTALYWYRQSLGQGLEFLIYFQGNSAPDKSGLPSDRFSAERTGGSVSTLTIQRTQQEDSAVYLCASSPPDGFRSYTFGSGTRLTVV.

The V call is TRBV19, the J call TRBJ1-2; possible D gene TRBD1, 6 bases. The CDR3 runs to 13 residues. Trimming shortened V by 3 bases and J by 4 bases, and 9 bases separated the two germline ends. The germline CDR1 and CDR2 sequences are LNHDA and SQIVND (reference sequence). CDR3 DNA: TGTGCCAGTAGTATCAGGGGCGGCTATGGCTACACCTTC. It specifies CASSIRGGYGYTF.

The chain employs TRBV28 and TRBJ1-2, with a weak D call TRBD1 (5 bases). CDR3 length equals 13 residues. V was pared by 7 bases and J by 3 bases, with 12 bases between. In germline, CDR1 is MDHEN, CDR2 SYDVKM. CDR3 bases: TGTGCCAGCACCGGGACCGGCTACTATGGCTACACCTTC. Protein product: CASTGTGYYGYTF.

V is TRBV7-8 and J is TRBJ1-5; D uncertain. Trimming stripped 5 bases from V and 9 bases from J, with 23 bases between. This CDR3 is 16 amino acids long. Germline CDR1 SGHVS, CDR2 FQNEAQ. The CDR3 DNA sequence: TGTGCCAGCAGCGAAGGTTCGGCCGTTCGATTTCGGCCCCAGCATTTT. It translates to CASSEGSAVRFRPQHF.

The chain uses TRBV3-1 (or the pseudogene TRBV3-2) and TRBJ1-1; D uncertain. The V gene's germline CDR1 is LGHDT and CDR2 YNNKEL (reference sequence). Deletions cut 8 bases from V and 6 bases from J, with 10 bases between. CDR3 size: 11 residues. As DNA, the CDR3 is TGTGCCAGCCAAAATAGGGCTGAAGCTTTCTTT. Protein: CASQNRAEAFF.

The chain links TRBV5-1 to TRBJ2-3; 11 nucleotides align to TRBD2. The germline CDR1 and CDR2 sequences are SGHRS and YFSETQ. This CDR3 comprises 16 residues. With V trimmed by 2 bases and J by 1 base, 3 bases remained unmatched. DNA of the CDR3: TGCGCCAGCAGCTTAACGACTAGCGGGGGCACAGATACGCAGTATTTT. It codes for CASSLTTSGGTDTQYF. The variable domain in full, with the rest retrieved from reference TRBV5-1 and TRBJ2-3, is KAGVTQTPRYLIKTRGQQVTLSCSPISGHRSVSWYQQTPGQGLQFLFEYFSETQRNKGNFPGRFSGRQFSNSRSEMNVSTLELGDSALYLCASSLTTSGGTDTQYFGPGTRLTVL.

This clone was seen a handful of times. The V gene is TRBV11-1, the J gene TRBJ2-1; 12 positions match TRBD2. Germline V gene lookup returns CDR1 SGHAT and CDR2 FQDESV (reference sequence). V shed 4 bases and J 7 bases; nucleotides not matched to a gene: 5. The CDR3 has 15 residues. The chain's CDR3 is CASSYPSGGVNEQFF. The CDR3 region has the DNA TGTGCCAGCAGCTATCCTAGCGGGGGGGTGAATGAGCAGTTCTTC.

The rearrangement uses TRBV5-8 and TRBJ2-7; D could derive from TRBD1 or TRBD2 (5 bases each). V lost 4 bases, J lost 0 bases, and 14 bases lay in between. Germline loops: CDR1 SGHTS, CDR2 YDEGEE. This CDR3 region has 15 residues. The chain's CDR3 is CASSPRDVSSYEQYF. The DNA for the CDR3 is TGTGCCAGCAGCCCCCGGGACGTTAGCTCCTACGAGCAGTACTTC.

The chain employs TRBV12-3 or TRBV12-4 and TRBJ2-1, with D perhaps matching TRBD2 (6 bases). The CDR3 contains 12 residues. Deletions cut 5 bases from V and 9 bases from J, with 11 bases between. The CDR3, as DNA: TGTGCCAGCAGTACGAGACTAGTTGAGCAGTTCTTC. As protein: CASSTRLVEQFF.

J is TRBJ1-1 and V is TRBV5-8; 8 positions match TRBD1. Germline trimming cut 4 bases from V and 1 base from J; bases unmatched to any gene: 3. Germline CDR1 SGHTS, CDR2 YDEGEE. The CDR3 spans 14 residues. CDR3 amino acids: CASSMDRANTEAFF. The CDR3 bases are TGTGCCAGCAGCATGGACAGGGCGAACACTGAAGCTTTCTTT. The complete variable domain, with remaining parts taken from reference TRBV5-8 and TRBJ1-1, reads EAGVTQSPTHLIKTRGQQATLRCSPISGHTSVYWYQQALGLGLQFLLWYDEGEERNRGNFPPRFSGRQFPNYSSELNVNALELEDSALYLCASSMDRANTEAFFGQGTRLTVV.

The chain is built from TRBV11-1 and TRBJ1-2, with D possibly TRBD1 on 5 matching bases. This CDR3 region has 12 residues. The germline V and J ends were trimmed by 4 bases and 6 bases, with 9 bases remaining between them. The germline CDR1 and CDR2 sequences are SGHAT and FQDESV (reference sequence). The CDR3 protein is CASSSQGNGYTF. The CDR3 DNA follows: TGTGCCAGCAGCTCGCAGGGAAATGGCTACACCTTC.